These 24 T cell receptor beta chains were all obtained from the same sample, sequenced in a study of T cells expressing NK-cell markers. TCRdb reprocessed the 5' RACE reads; each CDR3 protein has one entry and no DNA is given. The clone table shows some 450,000 distinct CDR3 sequences, with the ten largest holding less than 7.5%. Sequencing was done on a sample of blood T cells: a sorted CD56 or NKG2C T cell subset, CD4+ or CD8+ T cells, or bulk PBMC T cells (not recorded which). The receptors were sampled from a woman between 18 and 69 years old in good health.

The chain combines TRBV11-2 with TRBJ1-2; TCRdb lists TRBD1, though no DNA is available to test this call. CDR1 and CDR2 from the germline V gene are SGHAT and FQNNGV. This CDR3 spans 15 amino acids. This chain's CDR3 is CASSLVGQGAYGYTF. Combining the CDR3 with reference TRBV11-2 and TRBJ1-2 gives the whole variable domain EAGVAQSPRYKIIEKRQSVAFWCNPISGHATLYWYQQILGQGPKLLIQFQNNGVVDDSQLPKDRFSAERLKGVDSTLKIQPAKLEDSAVYLCASSLVGQGAYGYTFGSGTRLTVV.

V and J are TRBV28 and TRBJ2-4; TCRdb indicates TRBD1, and absent DNA this call remains unverified. The germline V gene encodes CDR1 MDHEN and CDR2 SYDVKM. This CDR3 spans 17 amino acids. CDR3 in amino acids: CASSLRFNRGRKNIQYF.

The rearrangement joins TRBV11-2 to TRBJ2-4; lacking DNA, the TRBD1 call made by TCRdb goes unchecked. Germline V lookup: CDR1 SGHAT, CDR2 FQNNGV. This CDR3 is 18 amino acids long. The CDR3 protein is CASSTPRDTFLAKNIQYF.

The genes are TRBV20-1 and TRBJ2-1; absent DNA, TCRdb's TRBD2 call cannot be checked. Germline lookup yields CDR1 DFQATT and CDR2 SNEGSKA (reference sequence). The CDR3 spans 17 residues. CDR3 amino acids: CSARGTGRALSYNEQFF.

The chain couples TRBV11-1 to TRBJ1-1; TCRdb lists TRBD1, though no DNA is available to test this call. The CDR3 has 15 residues. Germline loops: CDR1 SGHAT, CDR2 FQDESV (reference sequence). The CDR3 loop reads CASSLSQGVGTEAFF.

This sequence joins TRBV19 and TRBJ1-1. From germline, CDR1 is LNHDA and CDR2 SQIVND (reference sequence). CDR3 size: 14 residues. The CDR3 region is CASSVQAWDTEAFF.

The J gene is TRBJ2-5, the V gene TRBV18; TCRdb calls TRBD1, which cannot be checked without DNA. CDR3 length: 14 amino acids. The germline CDR1 and CDR2 sequences are KGHSH and LQKENI. The CDR3 protein is CASSPPGTRETQYF.

The chain employs TRBV6-2 or TRBV6-3 and TRBJ1-6; TCRdb proposes TRBD1, but this gene call is untestable without DNA. Germline CDR1 and CDR2: MNHEY and SVGEGT. CDR3 length: 20 residues. This CDR3 reads CARAVGPHPTRTLYNSPLHF.

The chain has TRBV7-8 and TRBJ2-3; TCRdb's D gene call, TRBD1, goes unchecked for lack of DNA. Per the germline V gene, CDR1 is SGHVS and CDR2 is FQNEAQ. The CDR3 is 18 amino acids. CDR3 amino acids: CASSYHRFPTLSTDTQYF.

The V gene is TRBV4-3, the J gene TRBJ2-5; TCRdb gives TRBD2 as the D gene, but with no DNA this cannot be confirmed. The CDR3 sequence is 17 residues long. The V gene's germline CDR1 is LGHNA and CDR2 YSLEER. The CDR3 region is CASSPRPAGGVQETQYF.

CDR3 sequence reads: CSAGNSGVGYEQYF. The chain combines TRBV29-1 with TRBJ2-7; the D call of TRBD1 rests on TCRdb alone, since no DNA is present to check it. Germline CDR1 reads SQVTM; CDR2 reads ANQGSEA. The CDR3 loop spans 14 amino acids.

This chain links TRBV12-3 or TRBV12-4 with TRBJ2-1; as DNA is missing, the TRBD1 call by TCRdb cannot be tested. This CDR3 spans 16 amino acids. This CDR3 reads CASSSRGALSYNEQFF.

The genes are TRBV18 and TRBJ1-2. Per the germline V gene, CDR1 is KGHSH and CDR2 is LQKENI. CDR3 length equals 13 residues. This CDR3 reads CASSPPGGSGYTF.

V gene TRBV30 combines with J gene TRBJ2-1. Looked up from germline, CDR1 is GTSNPN and CDR2 is SVGIG (reference sequence). This CDR3 is 15 amino acids long. CDR3 in amino acids: CAWSVLGLSYNEQFF.

CDR3 amino acids: CASSELNSPLHF. The genes are TRBV9 and TRBJ1-6. The CDR3 length is 12 residues. Per germline, CDR1 SGDLS and CDR2 YYNGEE.

The rearrangement links TRBV12-3 or TRBV12-4 to TRBJ1-2; TCRdb names TRBD1, which stays unverified in the absence of DNA. The CDR3 spans 16 residues. The CDR3 spells CASSPVGPGQGMGYTF.

This rearrangement joins TRBV10-3 to TRBJ1-1; TCRdb designates TRBD1, a call that cannot be tested without DNA. The germline CDR1 and CDR2 sequences are ENHRY and SYGVKD. The CDR3 loop spans 16 amino acids. The CDR3 protein is CAISEPGQGKPSEAFF.

This sequence joins TRBV7-9 and TRBJ1-5; as DNA is missing, the TRBD1 call by TCRdb cannot be tested. This CDR3 spans 17 amino acids. Germline CDR1 SEHNR, CDR2 FQNEAQ (reference sequence). The CDR3 here is CASSPRPRTGFMEAQHF.

The chain joins TRBV6-2 or TRBV6-3 to TRBJ2-7; as DNA is missing, the TRBD2 call by TCRdb cannot be tested. Germline lookup yields CDR1 MNHEY and CDR2 SVGEGT. The CDR3 contains 19 residues. Here the CDR3 reads CASSSPFLTSGGHSYEQYF.

The gene calls are TRBV5-1 and TRBJ2-4; the D gene TCRdb calls, TRBD1, cannot be checked with no DNA. Per the germline V gene, CDR1 is SGHRS and CDR2 is YFSETQ. The CDR3 has 14 residues. The CDR3 protein is CASSPRQGRDIQYF.

The chain couples TRBV15 to TRBJ2-7. CDR3 length equals 14 residues. CDR1 LNHNV and CDR2 YYDKDF come from the germline V gene (reference sequence). This CDR3 is CATSRDTVADEQYF.

This rearrangement joins TRBV25-1 to TRBJ1-4. This CDR3 is 15 amino acids long. Germline assignment: CDR1 MGHDK and CDR2 SYGVNS. CDR3 protein: CASSGKDGRREKLFF.

J is TRBJ2-1 and V is TRBV12-3 or TRBV12-4; TCRdb reports TRBD2, a call that lacks DNA to check it against. This CDR3 is 13 amino acids long. The CDR3 sequence is CASSLGTTGEQFF.

CDR3 region: CSVAGTYEQYF. This rearrangement joins TRBV29-1 to TRBJ2-7; TCRdb outputs TRBD1, but without DNA this stays unchecked. There are 11 residues in the CDR3. The germline CDR1 and CDR2 sequences are SQVTM and ANQGSEA.